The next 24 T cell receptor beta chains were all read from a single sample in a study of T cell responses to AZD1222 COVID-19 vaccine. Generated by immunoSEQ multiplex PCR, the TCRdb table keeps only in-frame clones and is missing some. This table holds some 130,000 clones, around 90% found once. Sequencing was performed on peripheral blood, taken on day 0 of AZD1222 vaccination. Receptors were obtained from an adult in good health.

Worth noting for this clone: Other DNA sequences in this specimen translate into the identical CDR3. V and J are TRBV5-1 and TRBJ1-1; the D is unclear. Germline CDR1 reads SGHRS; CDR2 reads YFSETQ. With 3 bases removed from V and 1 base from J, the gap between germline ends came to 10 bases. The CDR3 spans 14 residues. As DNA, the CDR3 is TGCGCCAGCAGCTCCCAAGGAGGGAACACTGAAGCTTTCTTT. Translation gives CASSSQGGNTEAFF. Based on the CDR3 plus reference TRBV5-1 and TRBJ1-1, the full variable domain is KAGVTQTPRYLIKTRGQQVTLSCSPISGHRSVSWYQQTPGQGLQFLFEYFSETQRNKGNFPGRFSGRQFSNSRSEMNVSTLELGDSALYLCASSSQGGNTEAFFGQGTRLTVV.

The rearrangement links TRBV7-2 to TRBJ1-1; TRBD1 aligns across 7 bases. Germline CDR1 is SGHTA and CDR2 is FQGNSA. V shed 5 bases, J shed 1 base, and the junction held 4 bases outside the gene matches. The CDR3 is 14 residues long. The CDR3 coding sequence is TGTGCCAGCAGCATAAGACAGGGGAACACTGAAGCTTTCTTT. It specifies CASSIRQGNTEAFF.

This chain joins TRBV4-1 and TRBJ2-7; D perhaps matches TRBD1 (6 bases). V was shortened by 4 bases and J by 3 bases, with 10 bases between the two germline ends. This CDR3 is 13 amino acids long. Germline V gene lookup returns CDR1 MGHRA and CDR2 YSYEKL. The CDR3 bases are TGCGCCAGCAGCCTCGTCAGGGGCTACGAGCAGTACTTC. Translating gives CASSLVRGYEQYF.

The CDR3 DNA is TGTGCCAGCAGATCACAGGTTTTTAATTCACCCCTCCACTTT. Translation: CASRSQVFNSPLHF. The genes are TRBV6-5 and TRBJ1-6; a possible D gene is TRBD1 (5 bases). The CDR3 consists of 14 residues. The V end lost 6 bases, the J end lost 6 bases, and 12 bases lay between the germline ends. Germline V gene lookup returns CDR1 MNHEY and CDR2 SVGAGI.

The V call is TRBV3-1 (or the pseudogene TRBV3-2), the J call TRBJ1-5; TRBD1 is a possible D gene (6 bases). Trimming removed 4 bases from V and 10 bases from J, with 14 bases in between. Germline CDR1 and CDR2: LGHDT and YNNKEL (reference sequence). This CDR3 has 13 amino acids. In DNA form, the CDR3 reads TGTGCCAGCAGCCCACAATTACAGGGACCCCAGCATTTT. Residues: CASSPQLQGPQHF.

The CDR3 protein is CASSDRGWGYTF. The CDR3 region has the DNA TGTGCCAGCAGTGACAGGGGTTGGGGCTACACCTTC. The chain carries TRBV6-4 and TRBJ1-2; the D gene is possibly TRBD1 (5 bases). Germline-derived CDR1 and CDR2 are MRHNA and SNTAGT. This CDR3 is built from 12 residues. Trimming stripped 2 bases from V and 8 bases from J, with 9 bases between.

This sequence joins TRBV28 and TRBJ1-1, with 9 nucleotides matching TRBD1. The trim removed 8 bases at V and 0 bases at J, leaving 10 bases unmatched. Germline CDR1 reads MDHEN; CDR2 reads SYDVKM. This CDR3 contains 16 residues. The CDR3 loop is CASLTGGRGMNTEAFF. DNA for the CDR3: TGTGCCAGCTTGACAGGGGGTAGGGGGATGAACACTGAAGCTTTCTTT.

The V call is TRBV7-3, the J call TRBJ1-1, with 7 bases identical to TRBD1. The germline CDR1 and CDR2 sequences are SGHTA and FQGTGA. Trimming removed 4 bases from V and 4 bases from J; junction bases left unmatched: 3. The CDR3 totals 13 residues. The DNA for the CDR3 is TGTGCCAGCAGCTATAGACAGGGCACTGAAGCTTTCTTT. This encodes CASSYRQGTEAFF.

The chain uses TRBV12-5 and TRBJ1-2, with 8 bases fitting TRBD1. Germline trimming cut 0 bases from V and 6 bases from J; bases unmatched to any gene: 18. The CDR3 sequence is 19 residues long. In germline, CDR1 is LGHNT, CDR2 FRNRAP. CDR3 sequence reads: CASGLVRRELDRDVDGYTF. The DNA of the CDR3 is TGTGCTAGTGGTTTGGTACGGAGGGAATTGGACAGGGACGTCGATGGCTACACCTTC.

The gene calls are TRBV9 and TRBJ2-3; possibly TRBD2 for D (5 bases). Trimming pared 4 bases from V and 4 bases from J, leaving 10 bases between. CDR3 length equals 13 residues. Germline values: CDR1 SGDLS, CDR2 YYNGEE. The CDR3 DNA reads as TGTGCCAGCAGCTTACGGACTGCAGATACGCAGTATTTT. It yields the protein CASSLRTADTQYF.

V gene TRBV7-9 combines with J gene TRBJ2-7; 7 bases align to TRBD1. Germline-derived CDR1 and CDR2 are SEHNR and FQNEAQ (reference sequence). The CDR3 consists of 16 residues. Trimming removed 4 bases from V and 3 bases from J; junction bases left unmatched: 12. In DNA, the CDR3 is TGTGCCAGCAGCTCCAGAGACAGGGTAAGGGGCTACGAGCAGTACTTC. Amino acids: CASSSRDRVRGYEQYF.

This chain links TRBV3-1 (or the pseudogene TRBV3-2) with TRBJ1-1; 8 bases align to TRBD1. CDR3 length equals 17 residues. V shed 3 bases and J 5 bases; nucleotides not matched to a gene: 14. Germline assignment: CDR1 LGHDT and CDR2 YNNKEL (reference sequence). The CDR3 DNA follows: TGTGCCAGCAGCCACCCCGGGAGTGGCAGGGGGCGGACTGAAGCTTTCTTT. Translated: CASSHPGSGRGRTEAFF.

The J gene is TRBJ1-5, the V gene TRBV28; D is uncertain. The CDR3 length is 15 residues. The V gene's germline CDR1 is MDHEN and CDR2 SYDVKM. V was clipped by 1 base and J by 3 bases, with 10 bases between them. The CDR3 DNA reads TGTGCCAGCAGTTTATTTCGAGAGCCCAATCAGCCCCAGCATTTT. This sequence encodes CASSLFREPNQPQHF.

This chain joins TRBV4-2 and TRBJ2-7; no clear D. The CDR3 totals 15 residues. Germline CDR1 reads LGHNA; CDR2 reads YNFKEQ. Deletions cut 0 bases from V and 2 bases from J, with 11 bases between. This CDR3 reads CASSQEGNYPYEQYF. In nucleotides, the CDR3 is TGTGCCAGCAGCCAAGAAGGGAACTACCCCTACGAGCAGTACTTC.

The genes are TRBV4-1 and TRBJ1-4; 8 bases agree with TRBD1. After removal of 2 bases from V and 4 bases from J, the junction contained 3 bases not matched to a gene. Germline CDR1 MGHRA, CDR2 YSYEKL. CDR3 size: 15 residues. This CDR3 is CASSQQTGDNEKLFF. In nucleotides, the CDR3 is TGCGCCAGCAGCCAACAGACAGGGGATAATGAAAAACTGTTTTTT.

CDR3 in amino acids: CSASIGTPELFF. In DNA form, the CDR3 reads TGCAGTGCTAGTATTGGGACCCCGGAGCTGTTTTTT. The chain recombines TRBV20-1 with TRBJ2-2; D tentatively fits TRBD1 or TRBD2 (5 bases each). This CDR3 is built from 12 residues. The germline V and J ends were trimmed by 3 bases and 10 bases, with 12 bases remaining between them. Germline assignment: CDR1 DFQATT and CDR2 SNEGSKA (reference sequence).

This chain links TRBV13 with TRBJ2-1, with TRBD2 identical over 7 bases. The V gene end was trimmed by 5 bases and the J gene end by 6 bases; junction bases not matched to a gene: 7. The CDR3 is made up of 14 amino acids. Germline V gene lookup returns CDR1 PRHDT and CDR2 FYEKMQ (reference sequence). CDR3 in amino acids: CASSTGLLGNEQFF. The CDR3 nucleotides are TGTGCCAGCAGCACGGGACTATTGGGCAATGAGCAGTTCTTC.

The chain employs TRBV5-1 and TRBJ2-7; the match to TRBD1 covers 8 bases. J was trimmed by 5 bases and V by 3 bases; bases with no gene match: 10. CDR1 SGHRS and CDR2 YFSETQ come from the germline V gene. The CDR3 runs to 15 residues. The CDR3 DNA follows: TGCGCCAGCAGCTCAGGACAGGGTAGGGTCCACGAGCAGTACTTC. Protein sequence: CASSSGQGRVHEQYF.

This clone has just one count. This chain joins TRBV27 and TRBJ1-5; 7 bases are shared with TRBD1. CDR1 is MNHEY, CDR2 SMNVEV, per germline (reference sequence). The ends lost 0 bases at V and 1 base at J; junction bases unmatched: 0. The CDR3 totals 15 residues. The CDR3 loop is CASSLSGGSNQPQHF. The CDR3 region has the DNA TGTGCCAGCAGTTTATCAGGGGGCAGCAATCAGCCCCAGCATTTT.

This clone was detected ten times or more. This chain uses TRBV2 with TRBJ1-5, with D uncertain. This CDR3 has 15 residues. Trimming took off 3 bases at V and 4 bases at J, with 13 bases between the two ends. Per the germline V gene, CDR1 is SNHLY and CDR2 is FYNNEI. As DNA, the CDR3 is TGTGCCAGCAGTGAGGGAGGCCTTGGGAATCAGCCCCAGCATTTT. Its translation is CASSEGGLGNQPQHF.

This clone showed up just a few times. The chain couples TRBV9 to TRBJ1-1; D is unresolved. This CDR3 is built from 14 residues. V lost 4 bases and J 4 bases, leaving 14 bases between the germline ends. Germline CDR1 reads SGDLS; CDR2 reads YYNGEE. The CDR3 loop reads CASSFDGSFTEAFF. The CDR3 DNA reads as TGTGCCAGCAGCTTCGACGGGTCGTTCACTGAAGCTTTCTTT.

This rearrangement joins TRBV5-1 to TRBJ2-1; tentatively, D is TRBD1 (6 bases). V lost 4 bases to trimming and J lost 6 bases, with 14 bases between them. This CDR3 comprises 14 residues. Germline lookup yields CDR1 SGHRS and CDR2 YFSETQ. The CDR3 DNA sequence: TGCGCCAGCAGCCAGGGACATCCCCCCAATGAGCAGTTCTTC. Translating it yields CASSQGHPPNEQFF.

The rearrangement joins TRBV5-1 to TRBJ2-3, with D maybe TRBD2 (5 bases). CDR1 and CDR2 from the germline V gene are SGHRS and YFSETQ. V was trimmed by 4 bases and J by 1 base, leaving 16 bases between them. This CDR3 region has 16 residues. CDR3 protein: CASSPNIGRGTDTQYF. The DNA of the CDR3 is TGCGCCAGCAGCCCAAATATTGGGAGAGGCACAGATACGCAGTATTTT.

The CDR3 bases are TGTGCCTGGAGTGTAAGCCAGAACACTGAAGCTTTCTTT. Its protein product is CAWSVSQNTEAFF. The V and J genes are TRBV30 and TRBJ1-1; D call uncertain. V was pared by 0 bases and J by 1 base, with 6 bases between. The CDR3 has 13 residues. CDR1 is GTSNPN and CDR2 is SVGIG in the germline V gene (reference sequence).